This T cell receptor (beta chain) was sequenced in a study of tissue T cells after allogeneic stem cell transplantation. Trimming shortened V by 6 bases and J by 5 bases, and 10 bases separated the two germline ends. Germline V gene sequence: CDR1 MNHNY, CDR2 SVGAGI (reference sequence). The CDR3 sequence is 12 residues long. Worth noting for this clone: Antigen unknown.

Overall study findings and caveats: Motif-based clustering found tissue-specific repertoire signatures shared across patients, though few clones were shared. Tissue-detected TCR repertoire was only partly captured by blood and spleen T cells. The study did not identify alloreactive or antigen-specific tissue TCRs, and some clones might be persisting host cells.

Profiled with immunoSEQ multiplex PCR; TCRdb holds only in-frame clones, not every one. The sample includes around 9,100 clones, around 50% seen only once; the top ten take under 20%. Comparators were a few non-transplant cancer patients without known GI disease. This material consisted of tissue from the jejunum, taken at autopsy. V gene TRBV6-6 combines with J gene TRBJ1-2; possible D gene TRBD1, 6 bases. The clonotype comes from a female donor over 55 with lung cancer. The DNA for the CDR3 is TGTGCCAGCAGCGAACAGGGATATGGCTACACCTTC. This codes for CASSEQGYGYTF.